The 23 T cell receptor beta chains presented below share a single source sample, sequenced in a study of PD-1 blockade in mismatch repair-deficient tumors. TCRdb keeps only in-frame clones here, not all; method: immunoSEQ multiplex PCR. The sample lists 85,000 to 130,000 clones, roughly four fifths seen once, with around 6.5% in the top ten. Sequences were derived from peripheral blood, sampled 35 to 37 weeks after starting pembrolizumab. The receptors here all came from an adult with mismatch repair-deficient cancer.

The chain couples TRBV28 to TRBJ2-1; the match to TRBD1 covers 8 bases. There are 15 residues in the CDR3. Unmatched junction bases numbered 8, after V lost 6 bases and J lost 4 bases. CDR1 is MDHEN, CDR2 SYDVKM, per germline. In DNA form, the CDR3 reads TGTGCCAGCAGGCCCGGGACAGGAAAATACAATGAGCAGTTCTTC. Its protein is CASRPGTGKYNEQFF.

V and J are TRBV4-1 and TRBJ1-1; D possibly corresponds to TRBD1 (5 bases). The germline V gene has CDR1 MGHRA and CDR2 YSYEKL. Trimming took 4 bases from V and 3 from J, leaving 12 bases between them. The CDR3 consists of 14 residues. The CDR3 coding sequence is TGCGCCAGCAGCCTGAGGGGATTGGACACTGAAGCTTTCTTT. As protein: CASSLRGLDTEAFF.

The chain combines TRBV7-9 with TRBJ1-2; D not certain. V dropped 1 base and J dropped 8 bases, with 20 bases sitting between them. Germline CDR1 reads SEHNR; CDR2 reads FQNEAQ (reference sequence). The CDR3 contains 16 residues. The DNA for the CDR3 is TGTGCCAGCAGCTTAGGGTCGGGCGGCGGGAACCTCGGCTACACCTTC. Translation: CASSLGSGGGNLGYTF. The variable domain in full, with the rest retrieved from reference TRBV7-9 and TRBJ1-2, is DTGVSQNPRHKITKRGQNVTFRCDPISEHNRLYWYRQTLGQGPEFLTYFQNEAQLEKSRLLSDRFSAERPKGSFSTLEIQRTEQGDSAMYLCASSLGSGGGNLGYTFGSGTRLTVV.

The chain recombines TRBV15 with TRBJ1-2, with 10 bases that match TRBD1. The CDR3 is made up of 16 amino acids. Germline V gene data show CDR1 as LNHNV and CDR2 as YYDKDF (reference sequence). V gave up 1 base and J gave up 3 bases; unmatched junction bases: 5. CDR3 loop: CATSRGQGARYYGYTF. The CDR3 coding sequence is TGTGCCACCAGCAGAGGACAGGGGGCTCGTTACTATGGCTACACCTTC.

The J gene is TRBJ2-1, the V gene TRBV6-5; 8 nucleotides agree with TRBD2. Germline V CDR1 and CDR2: MNHEY, SVGAGI. V was pared by 8 bases and J by 7 bases, with 13 bases of the junction left unmatched. This CDR3 spans 15 amino acids. DNA for the CDR3: TGTGCCAGCGGCACCCCGAGCGGGAGCATGAATGAGCAGTTCTTC. Its translation: CASGTPSGSMNEQFF.

The chain has TRBV30 and TRBJ1-1; possibly TRBD1 for D (5 bases). V was clipped by 2 bases and J by 6 bases, with 22 bases between them. The CDR3 runs to 16 residues. The germline CDR1 and CDR2 sequences are GTSNPN and SVGIG (reference sequence). CDR3 sequence (DNA): TGTGCCTGGAGTCCAATGGGGTATTCAGGGCCCCCTGAAGCTTTCTTT. Its protein product is CAWSPMGYSGPPEAFF.

The chain links TRBV7-2 to TRBJ2-5; TRBD1 is a possible D gene (6 bases). CDR3 length: 14 residues. V was pared by 5 bases and J by 2 bases, with 12 bases between. Germline V CDR1 and CDR2: SGHTA, FQGNSA. DNA of the CDR3: TGTGCCAGCAGCCGGGACACCTCTCAAGAGACCCAGTACTTC. This sequence encodes CASSRDTSQETQYF.

The V gene is TRBV6-6, the J gene TRBJ2-1, with D uncertain. This CDR3 comprises 12 residues. V gave up 6 bases and J gave up 6 bases, with 9 bases separating them. Germline V lookup: CDR1 MNHNY, CDR2 SVGAGI (reference sequence). CDR3 coding DNA: TGTGCCAGCAGAGTAAACCCCAATGAGCAGTTCTTC. Its translation is CASRVNPNEQFF.

This sequence joins TRBV5-5 and TRBJ2-7; TRBD2 might be the D (5 bases). Trimming left V 6 bases short and J 5 bases short, with 9 bases between. CDR1 SGHKS and CDR2 YYEKEE come from the germline V gene (reference sequence). The CDR3 consists of 11 residues. In nucleotides, the CDR3 is TGTGCCAGCACCTCCGGGAACGAGCAGTACTTC. Translating it yields CASTSGNEQYF.

This chain connects TRBV5-1 to TRBJ2-7, with a weak D call TRBD1 (6 bases). Germline V gives CDR1 SGHRS, CDR2 YFSETQ. The V end was cut by 2 bases, the J end by 7 bases, with 10 bases between. The CDR3 contains 12 residues. CDR3: CASSLTGKEQYF. CDR3 bases: TGCGCCAGCAGCTTAACAGGGAAAGAGCAGTACTTC.

The V gene is TRBV29-1, the J gene TRBJ2-2; the D is unclear. This CDR3 has 13 residues. The germline V and J ends were trimmed by 8 bases and 7 bases, with 17 bases remaining between them. Germline V CDR1 and CDR2: SQVTM, ANQGSEA. CDR3 DNA: TGCAGCTTCATGGATGGCAGTGTCGGGGAGCTGTTTTTT. The encoded protein is CSFMDGSVGELFF.

The rearrangement uses TRBV7-9 and TRBJ1-4; the D gene is possibly TRBD1 (5 bases). The germline V gene encodes CDR1 SEHNR and CDR2 FQNEAQ (reference sequence). V was clipped by 5 bases and J by 4 bases, with 14 bases between them. CDR3 length: 15 residues. Here the CDR3 reads CASSRGALVNEKLFF. DNA for the CDR3: TGTGCCAGCAGCCGAGGGGCTTTGGTTAATGAAAAACTGTTTTTT.

V and J are TRBV4-1 and TRBJ2-3, with unresolved D. CDR1 MGHRA and CDR2 YSYEKL come from the germline V gene. This CDR3 comprises 12 residues. Trimming took 4 bases from V and 4 from J, leaving 6 bases between them. The CDR3 DNA reads as TGCGCCAGCAGCCCGAACGCAGATACGCAGTATTTT. Amino acid sequence: CASSPNADTQYF.

The chain is built from TRBV27 and TRBJ2-7, with 8 bases fitting TRBD1. The CDR3 has 16 residues. Looked up from germline, CDR1 is MNHEY and CDR2 is SMNVEV (reference sequence). After removal of 5 bases from V and 4 bases from J, the junction contained 13 bases not matched to a gene. CDR3 in DNA: TGTGCCAGCAGTAGGCGGACAGGGACGTCTCTGTACGAGCAGTACTTC. Its protein product is CASSRRTGTSLYEQYF.

The CDR3 DNA is TGTGCCAGCAGCTTAGGTCCGGGAGGGCAGATTGATCAGTTCTTC. Its translation: CASSLGPGGQIDQFF. The chain is built from TRBV11-3 and TRBJ2-1; the match to TRBD2 covers 8 bases. Trimming removed 1 base from V and 13 bases from J; junction bases left unmatched: 12. Per germline, CDR1 SGHNT and CDR2 YENEEA. This CDR3 spans 15 amino acids.

This chain uses TRBV14 with TRBJ2-7; D perhaps matches TRBD1 (5 bases). Germline values: CDR1 SGHDN, CDR2 FVKESK. The V end was cut by 0 bases, the J end by 0 bases, with 24 bases between. The length of the CDR3 is 20 residues. Here the CDR3 reads CASSQESYLGQGKISYEQYF. CDR3 sequence (DNA): TGTGCCAGCAGCCAAGAATCATACCTGGGGCAGGGTAAGATCTCCTACGAGCAGTACTTC. Combining the CDR3 with reference TRBV14 and TRBJ2-7 gives the whole variable domain EAGVTQFPSHSVIEKGQTVTLRCDPISGHDNLYWYRRVMGKEIKFLLHFVKESKQDESGMPNNRFLAERTGGTYSTLKVQPAELEDSGVYFCASSQESYLGQGKISYEQYFGPGTRLTVT.

V is TRBV7-8 and J is TRBJ1-1, with a weak D call TRBD1 (6 bases). CDR1 is SGHVS and CDR2 is FQNEAQ in the germline V gene. The germline V and J ends were trimmed by 1 base and 4 bases, with 10 bases remaining between them. The CDR3 is made up of 14 amino acids. CDR3 sequence: CASSLGGGGTEAFF. The CDR3 DNA reads as TGTGCCAGCAGCTTAGGAGGGGGAGGCACTGAAGCTTTCTTT.

This chain connects TRBV5-4 to TRBJ2-3, with D perhaps TRBD2 (6 bases). The length of the CDR3 is 15 residues. The germline CDR1 and CDR2 sequences are SGHNT and YYREEE (reference sequence). Trimming pared 0 bases from V and 5 bases from J, leaving 13 bases between. The chain's CDR3 is CASSLAGGLRDTQYF. CDR3 in DNA: TGTGCCAGCAGCTTGGCCGGGGGTCTTCGAGATACGCAGTATTTT.

The genes are TRBV9 and TRBJ2-1; 10 bases align to TRBD2. This CDR3 comprises 16 residues. The V segment lost 2 bases and the J segment 5 bases; nucleotides outside the gene matches: 7. Germline V gene data show CDR1 as SGDLS and CDR2 as YYNGEE. The CDR3 is CASSVELAGTNNEQFF. CDR3 nucleotide sequence: TGTGCCAGCAGCGTGGAACTAGCGGGAACCAACAATGAGCAGTTCTTC.

The genes are TRBV6-1 and TRBJ2-1, with D perhaps TRBD2 (6 bases). The CDR3 extends over 14 amino acids. Germline lookup yields CDR1 MNHNS and CDR2 SASEGT. The V end was cut by 4 bases, the J end by 7 bases, with 14 bases between. Here the CDR3 DNA reads TGTGCCAGCAGTGTCTCTCTCGGGAGTAATGAGCAGTTCTTC. This encodes CASSVSLGSNEQFF.

The J gene is TRBJ2-3, the V gene TRBV6-4, with D possibly matching TRBD2 (5 bases). The V end was cut by 1 base, the J end by 7 bases, with 18 bases between. Germline CDR1 and CDR2: MRHNA and SNTAGT. This CDR3 contains 16 residues. The CDR3 sequence is CASSDCWRTGLNTQYF. CDR3 sequence (DNA): TGTGCCAGCAGTGACTGCTGGAGAACGGGATTGAATACGCAGTATTTT.

This chain connects TRBV7-2 to TRBJ1-5; unclear D gene. V lost 4 bases to trimming and J lost 7 bases, with 20 bases between them. The germline CDR1 and CDR2 sequences are SGHTA and FQGNSA. This CDR3 is 16 amino acids long. CDR3 DNA sequence: TGTGCCAGCAGCTCGTCCCTGTTTGCGGTGACGCAGCCCCAGCATTTT. Translation: CASSSSLFAVTQPQHF.

As concerns this clone: The same CDR3 arises from other DNA sequences in this sample as well. V and J are TRBV4-2 and TRBJ2-7; TRBD2 is a possible D gene (6 bases). The V end lost 1 base, the J end lost 0 bases, and 10 bases lay between the germline ends. This CDR3 has 15 residues. Germline V gives CDR1 LGHNA, CDR2 YNFKEQ. Written as DNA, the CDR3 is TGTGCCAGCAGCCAAGGAGGAGGGGCCTCCTACGAGCAGTACTTC. This gives the protein CASSQGGGASYEQYF.